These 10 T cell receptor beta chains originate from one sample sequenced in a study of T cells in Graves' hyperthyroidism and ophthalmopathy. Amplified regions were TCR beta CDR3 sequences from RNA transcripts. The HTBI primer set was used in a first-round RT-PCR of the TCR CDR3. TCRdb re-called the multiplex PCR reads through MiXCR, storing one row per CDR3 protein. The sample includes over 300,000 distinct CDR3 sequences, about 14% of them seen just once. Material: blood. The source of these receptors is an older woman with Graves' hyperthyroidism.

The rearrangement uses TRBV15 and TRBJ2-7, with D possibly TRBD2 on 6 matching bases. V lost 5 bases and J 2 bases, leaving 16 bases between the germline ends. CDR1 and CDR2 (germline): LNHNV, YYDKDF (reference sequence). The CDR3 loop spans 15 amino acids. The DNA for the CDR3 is TGTGCCACCAGCGAACACCGGGACTCCCCCTACGAGCAGTACTTC. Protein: CATSEHRDSPYEQYF.

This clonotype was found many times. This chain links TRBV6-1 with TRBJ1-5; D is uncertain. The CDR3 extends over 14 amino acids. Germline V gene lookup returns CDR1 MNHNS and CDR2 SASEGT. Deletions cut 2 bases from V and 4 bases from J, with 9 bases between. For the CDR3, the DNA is TGTGCCAGCAGTGAAAGCCCCGGGAATCAGCCCCAGCATTTT. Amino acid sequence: CASSESPGNQPQHF.

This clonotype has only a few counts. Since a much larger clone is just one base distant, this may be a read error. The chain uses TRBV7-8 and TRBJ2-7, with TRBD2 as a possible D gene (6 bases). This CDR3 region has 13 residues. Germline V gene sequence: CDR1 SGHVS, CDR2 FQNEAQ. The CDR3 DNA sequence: TGTGCCAGCAGTCGTAGCGGATCCTACGAGCGGTACTTC. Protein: CASSRSGSYERYF.

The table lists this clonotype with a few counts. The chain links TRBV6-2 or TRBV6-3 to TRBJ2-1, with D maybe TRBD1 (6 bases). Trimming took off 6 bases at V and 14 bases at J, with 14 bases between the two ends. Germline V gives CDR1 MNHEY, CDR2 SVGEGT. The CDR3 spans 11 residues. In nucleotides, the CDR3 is TGTGCCAGCAGGATCGGGACACCCAAGTTCTTC. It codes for CASRIGTPKFF.

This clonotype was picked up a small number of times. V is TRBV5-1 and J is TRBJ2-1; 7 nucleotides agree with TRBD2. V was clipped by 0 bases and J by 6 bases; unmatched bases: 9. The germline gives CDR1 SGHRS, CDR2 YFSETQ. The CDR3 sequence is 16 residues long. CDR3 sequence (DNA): TGCGCCAGCAGCTTGGAAGCTAGCGGCCTGCCCAATGAGCAGTTCTTC. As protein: CASSLEASGLPNEQFF.

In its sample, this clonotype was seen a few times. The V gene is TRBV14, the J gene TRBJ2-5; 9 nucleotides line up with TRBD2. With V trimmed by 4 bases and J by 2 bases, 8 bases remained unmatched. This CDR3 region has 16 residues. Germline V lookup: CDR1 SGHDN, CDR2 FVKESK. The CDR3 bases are TGTGCCAGCAGCCCCGGGACTAGCCCCGGGCAAGAGACCCAGTACTTC. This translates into CASSPGTSPGQETQYF.

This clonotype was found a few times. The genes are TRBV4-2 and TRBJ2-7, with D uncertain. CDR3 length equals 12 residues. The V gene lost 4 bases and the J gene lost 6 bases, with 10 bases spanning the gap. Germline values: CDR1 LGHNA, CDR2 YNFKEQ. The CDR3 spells CASSRSRSEQYF. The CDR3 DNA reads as TGTGCCAGCAGCCGCTCCCGGAGCGAGCAGTACTTC.

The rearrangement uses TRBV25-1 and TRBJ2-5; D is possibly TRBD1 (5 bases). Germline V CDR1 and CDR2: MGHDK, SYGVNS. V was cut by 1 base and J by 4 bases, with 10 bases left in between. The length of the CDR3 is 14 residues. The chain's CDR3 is CASSELRQGETQYF. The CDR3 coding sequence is TGTGCCAGCAGTGAATTAAGGCAGGGAGAGACCCAGTACTTC.

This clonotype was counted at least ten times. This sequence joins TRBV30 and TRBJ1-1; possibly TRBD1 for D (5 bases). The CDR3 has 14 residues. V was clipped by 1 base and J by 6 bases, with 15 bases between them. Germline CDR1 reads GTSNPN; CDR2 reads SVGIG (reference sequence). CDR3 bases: TGTGCCTGGAGTGGGGGCGAGACCCGTCCTGAAGCTTTCTTT. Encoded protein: CAWSGGETRPEAFF.

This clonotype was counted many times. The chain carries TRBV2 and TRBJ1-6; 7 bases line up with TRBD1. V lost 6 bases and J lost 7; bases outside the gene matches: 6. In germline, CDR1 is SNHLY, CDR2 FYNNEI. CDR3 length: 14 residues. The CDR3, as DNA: TGTGCCAGCAGGGGGGACAGCCAGAATTCACCCCTCCACTTT. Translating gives CASRGDSQNSPLHF.